This section outlines one T cell receptor (beta chain) sequence together with its context. The data are from a study of blood T cell repertoires in COVID-19. Study-wide context: Nucleic acid was either cDNA or gDNA, and it came from T cells, B-cell-depleted T cells, or PBMCs.

Sequencing used immunoSEQ multiplex PCR; TCRdb keeps in-frame clones, though not all of them. Of about 90,000 clones listed, more than 65% are singletons. V lost 4 bases and J lost 3; bases outside the gene matches: 3. This CDR3 has 14 amino acids. The germline CDR1 and CDR2 sequences are SGHTA and FQGNSA. The receptor was isolated from a man aged 60-69 years with acute or convalescent COVID-19. The gene calls are TRBV7-2 and TRBJ1-2; the match to TRBD1 covers 9 bases. Sequences were obtained from peripheral blood. This CDR3 reads CASSSDRGYYGYTF. CDR3 DNA: TGTGCCAGCAGCTCCGACAGGGGGTACTATGGCTACACCTTC.